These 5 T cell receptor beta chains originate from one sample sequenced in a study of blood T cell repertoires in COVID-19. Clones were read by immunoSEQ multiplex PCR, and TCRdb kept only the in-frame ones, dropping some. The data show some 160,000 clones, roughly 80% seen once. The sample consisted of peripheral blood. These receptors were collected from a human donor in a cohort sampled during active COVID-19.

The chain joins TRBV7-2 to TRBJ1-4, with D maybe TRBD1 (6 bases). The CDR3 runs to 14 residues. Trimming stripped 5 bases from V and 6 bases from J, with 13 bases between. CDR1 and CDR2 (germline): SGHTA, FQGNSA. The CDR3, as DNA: TGTGCCAGCAGCCAGGGGCAGAGCCATGAAAAACTGTTTTTT. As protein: CASSQGQSHEKLFF. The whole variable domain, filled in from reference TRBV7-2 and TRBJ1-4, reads GAGVSQSPSNKVTEKGKDVELRCDPISGHTALYWYRQSLGQGLEFLIYFQGNSAPDKSGLPSDRFSAERTGGSVSTLTIQRTQQEDSAVYLCASSQGQSHEKLFFGSGTQLSVL.

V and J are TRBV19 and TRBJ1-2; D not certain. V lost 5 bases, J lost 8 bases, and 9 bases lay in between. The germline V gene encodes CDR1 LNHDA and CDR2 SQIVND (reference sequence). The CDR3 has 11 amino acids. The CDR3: CASSGKAGYTF. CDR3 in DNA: TGTGCCAGTAGTGGAAAAGCGGGCTACACCTTC.

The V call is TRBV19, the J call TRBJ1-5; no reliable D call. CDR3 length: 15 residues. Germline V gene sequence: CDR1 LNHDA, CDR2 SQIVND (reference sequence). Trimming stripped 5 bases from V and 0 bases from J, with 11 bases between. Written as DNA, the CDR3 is TGTGCCAGTAGTCTCGGTGGAGGTAGCAATCAGCCCCAGCATTTT. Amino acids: CASSLGGGSNQPQHF.

DNA for the CDR3: TGTGCCAGCAGTTACTCGCCAGTCCAGCCCCAGCATTTT. Translated: CASSYSPVQPQHF. This chain connects TRBV6-6 to TRBJ1-5; D is ambiguous. Germline assignment: CDR1 MNHNY and CDR2 SVGAGI (reference sequence). There are 13 residues in the CDR3. The V and J ends lost 0 bases and 7 bases respectively, with 7 bases between them.

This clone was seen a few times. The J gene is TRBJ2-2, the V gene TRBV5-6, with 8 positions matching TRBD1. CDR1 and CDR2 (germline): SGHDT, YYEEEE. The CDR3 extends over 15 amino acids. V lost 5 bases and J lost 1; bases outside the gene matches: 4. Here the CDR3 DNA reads TGTGCCAGCAGTTCAGGGGGCTTGAACACCGGGGAGCTGTTTTTT. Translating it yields CASSSGGLNTGELFF.